The source of this T cell receptor beta chain is a study of PD-1 blockade in classical Hodgkin lymphoma. Study-wide context: Treatment was intravenous nivolumab, 3 mg/kg every 2 weeks, until progression.

Clones were sequenced by immunoSEQ multiplex PCR, and TCRdb holds only the in-frame ones, with some missing. This sample has around 43,000 clones, with around four fifths found just once. Autologous stem cell transplantation was followed by relapse in every patient, and brentuximab vedotin exposure varied. Trimming left V 3 bases short and J 4 bases short, with 12 bases between. The CDR3 length is 15 residues. Germline CDR1 is SGHAT and CDR2 is FQNNGV. As regards this clone: Its antigen remains unknown.

Points from the study as a whole: Significantly greater TCR diversity emerged by C4D1 in CD4+ cells but not CD8+ cells.

This specimen consisted of peripheral blood mononuclear cells (PBMCs), obtained at baseline. The chain carries TRBV11-2 and TRBJ2-2; perhaps TRBD1 as D (5 bases). This sequence was found in a human donor with classical Hodgkin lymphoma. The DNA for the CDR3 is TGTGCCAGCAGCTTTACGCGGCAGGGCACCGGGGAGCTGTTTTTT. Translated, it gives CASSFTRQGTGELFF. Using reference TRBV11-2 and TRBJ2-2 for the parts outside the CDR3, the full variable domain is EAGVAQSPRYKIIEKRQSVAFWCNPISGHATLYWYQQILGQGPKLLIQFQNNGVVDDSQLPKDRFSAERLKGVDSTLKIQPAKLEDSAVYLCASSFTRQGTGELFFGEGSRLTVL.